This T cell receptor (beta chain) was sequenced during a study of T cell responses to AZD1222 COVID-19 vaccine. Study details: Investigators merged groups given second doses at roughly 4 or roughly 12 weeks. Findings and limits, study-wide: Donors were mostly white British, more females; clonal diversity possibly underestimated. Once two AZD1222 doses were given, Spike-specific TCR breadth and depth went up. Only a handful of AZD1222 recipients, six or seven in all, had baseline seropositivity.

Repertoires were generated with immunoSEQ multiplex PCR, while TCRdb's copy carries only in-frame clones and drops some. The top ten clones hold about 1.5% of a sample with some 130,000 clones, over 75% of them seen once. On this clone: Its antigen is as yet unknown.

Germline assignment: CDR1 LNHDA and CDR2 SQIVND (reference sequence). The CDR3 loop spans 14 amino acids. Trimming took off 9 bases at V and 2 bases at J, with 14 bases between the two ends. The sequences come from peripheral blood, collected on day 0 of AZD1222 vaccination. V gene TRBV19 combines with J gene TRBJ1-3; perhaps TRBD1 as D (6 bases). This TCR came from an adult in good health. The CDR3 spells CASDSGGTGNTIYF. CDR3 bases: TGTGCCAGCGATTCGGGGGGCACTGGAAACACCATATATTTT.